The clone carrying this T cell receptor (beta chain) was counted a few times. These data originate in a study of blood T cell repertoires in COVID-19. Study-level background: Specimens from acute and convalescent COVID-19 originated in the United States, Italy and Spain.

In the original processing: For nucleated cells, counts were estimated from reference gene primer amplification. Measured with immunoSEQ multiplex PCR; TCRdb has only the in-frame clones, and not every one. V and J calls and clone size are copied from that table; D and trimming were computed from the DNA. The sample carries 150,000 to 200,000 clones, 79% recorded once. Trimming shortened V by 6 bases and J by 8 bases, and 16 bases separated the two germline ends. The CDR3 spans 12 residues. Germline loops: CDR1 DFQATT, CDR2 SNEGSKA (reference sequence). The chain links TRBV20-1 to TRBJ1-2; D call uncertain. The origin of this receptor is a man in his sixties with active or convalescent COVID-19. Input material: peripheral blood. The DNA for the CDR3 is TGCAGTGCCAGTAAACCCGGAGAGGGCTACACCTTC. It encodes CSASKPGEGYTF.